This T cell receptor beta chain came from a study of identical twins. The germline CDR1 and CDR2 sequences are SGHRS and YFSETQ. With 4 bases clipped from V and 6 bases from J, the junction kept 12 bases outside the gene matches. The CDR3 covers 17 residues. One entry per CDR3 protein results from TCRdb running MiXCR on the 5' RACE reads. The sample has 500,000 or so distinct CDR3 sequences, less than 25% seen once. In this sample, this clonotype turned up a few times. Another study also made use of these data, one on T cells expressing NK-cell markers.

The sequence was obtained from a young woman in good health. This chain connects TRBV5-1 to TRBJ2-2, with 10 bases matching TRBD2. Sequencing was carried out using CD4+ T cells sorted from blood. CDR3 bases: TGCGCCAGCAGCCCGAGTCCCGGGACTAGCGTGGCCGGGGAGCTGTTTTTT. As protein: CASSPSPGTSVAGELFF.